The clone carrying this T cell receptor beta chain was detected only once. These data are taken from a study of blood T cell repertoires in COVID-19. For the study at large: Samples came from the United States, Italy and Spain, spanning acute and convalescent COVID-19. T cells, B-cell-depleted T cells, or PBMCs provided the cDNA or gDNA that served as material.

CDR1 is KGHDR and CDR2 is SFDVKD in the germline V gene. The CDR3 consists of 16 residues. V was pared by 6 bases and J by 1 base, with 14 bases between. Per the original methods: Reference gene primer amplification yielded estimated nucleated cell counts. TCRdb keeps only in-frame clones here, not all; method: immunoSEQ multiplex PCR. V, J and clone size were drawn from that table, and D and trimming were deduced from the DNA. The sample records over 75,000 clones, around four fifths being singletons. Material for sequencing was peripheral blood. The clonotype comes from a woman older than 75 with active or convalescent COVID-19. This sequence joins TRBV24-1 and TRBJ2-2; D unresolved. Here the CDR3 DNA reads TGTGCCACCAGTTCTTTTGGCAGTGAGAACACCGGGGAGCTGTTTTTT. Protein sequence: CATSSFGSENTGELFF.